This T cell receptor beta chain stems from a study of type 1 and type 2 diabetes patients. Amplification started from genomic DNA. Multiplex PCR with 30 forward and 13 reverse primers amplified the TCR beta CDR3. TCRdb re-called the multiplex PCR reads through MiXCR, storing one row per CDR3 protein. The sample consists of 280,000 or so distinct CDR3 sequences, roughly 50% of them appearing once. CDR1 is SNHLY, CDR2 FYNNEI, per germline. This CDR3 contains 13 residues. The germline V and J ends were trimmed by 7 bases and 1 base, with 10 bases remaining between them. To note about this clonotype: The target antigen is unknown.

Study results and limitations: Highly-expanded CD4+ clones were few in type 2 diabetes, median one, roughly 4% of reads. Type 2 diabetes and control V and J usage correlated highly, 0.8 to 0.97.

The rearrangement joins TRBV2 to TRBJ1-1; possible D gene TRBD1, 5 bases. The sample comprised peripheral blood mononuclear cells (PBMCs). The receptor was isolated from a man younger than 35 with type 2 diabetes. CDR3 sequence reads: CASKAGRNTEAFF. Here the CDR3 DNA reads TGTGCCAGCAAGGCAGGGAGGAACACTGAAGCTTTCTTT.